One sample yielded the 6 T cell receptor beta chains listed below, sequenced in a study of cytomegalovirus exposure and HLA in healthy donors. A multiplex PCR was run with 60 Vbeta primers and 13 Jbeta primers. Repertoires were generated with immunoSEQ multiplex PCR, while TCRdb's copy carries only in-frame clones and drops some. The sample contains about 160,000 clones, about 82% of which appear only once. The material sequenced was PBMCs. The receptors derive from a woman in her forties or fifties in good health and CMV-seropositive.

This chain joins TRBV9 and TRBJ2-5; 9 bases match TRBD1. CDR1 and CDR2 from the germline V gene are SGDLS and YYNGEE. CDR3 size: 16 residues. V trimming: 3 bases; J trimming: 1 base; junction bases outside the gene matches: 7. The CDR3 reads CASSAPTGGLQETQYF. The CDR3 DNA reads as TGTGCCAGCAGCGCCCCGACAGGGGGACTCCAAGAGACCCAGTACTTC.

The V and J genes are TRBV7-9 and TRBJ2-5; 9 bases map to TRBD1. Looked up from germline, CDR1 is SEHNR and CDR2 is FQNEAQ (reference sequence). The trim removed 6 bases at V and 2 bases at J, leaving 7 bases unmatched. The CDR3 is made up of 15 amino acids. In DNA, the CDR3 is TGTGCCAGCAGTTACCGGGACAGGGATCAAGAGACCCAGTACTTC. It specifies CASSYRDRDQETQYF.

V is TRBV9 and J is TRBJ2-5; 9 nucleotides line up with TRBD1. The end of the DNA aligns better with TRBJ2-7, so the J call may be wrong. The germline CDR1 and CDR2 sequences are SGDLS and YYNGEE. CDR3 size: 18 residues. CDR3 DNA: TGTGCCAGCAGCGTAGGAACAGGGGGCGCGGCGGGGGCCTACGAGCAGTACTTC. Encoded protein: CASSVGTGGAAGAYEQYF.

This clone was detected only a few times. The rearrangement links TRBV5-8 to TRBJ1-6; the D gene is possibly TRBD1 (6 bases). CDR3 size: 15 residues. Germline V gene data show CDR1 as SGHTS and CDR2 as YDEGEE. Trimming cost V 1 base and J 8 bases, with 13 bases left between them. The CDR3 DNA follows: TGTGCCAGCAGCTTGAAGAGGCCAGGGGATTCACCCCTCCACTTT. Its translation: CASSLKRPGDSPLHF.

The chain couples TRBV28 to TRBJ1-1, with a possible D match to TRBD1 (6 bases). The CDR3 has 16 residues. V was pared by 2 bases and J by 7 bases, with 20 bases between. Germline lookup yields CDR1 MDHEN and CDR2 SYDVKM. Written as DNA, the CDR3 is TGTGCCAGCAGTTTAGTTGGGGCAGGGGCGGTGGTTGAAGCTTTCTTT. Translation gives CASSLVGAGAVVEAFF.

In regard to this clone: One junction end does not reproduce the germline sequence, and a read error may be involved. The sample contains more than one DNA sequence encoding this CDR3. The chain employs TRBV7-9 and TRBJ1-2; D might be TRBD1 (5 bases). Germline assignment: CDR1 SEHNR and CDR2 FQNEAQ (reference sequence). The CDR3 totals 12 residues. CDR3 bases: TGTTCCAGCAGCTTCGACAGTTATGGCTACACCTTC. Protein: CSSSFDSYGYTF.